This T cell receptor (beta chain) was observed in a study of cytomegalovirus exposure and HLA in healthy donors. Across the study: Counted in an early data release were approximately 85 million unique TCRs from HLA-typed donors. General study findings and limits: A link between a missense DCLRE1C variant and TCR beta V- and J-gene trimming emerged from a later analysis. Data from an earlier analysis indicated that most TCR beta V segments were productive either about 87% or about 30% of the time.

About this clone: The antigen is undetermined.

Primers included in the PCR were 60 Vbeta and 13 Jbeta primers. Assay used: immunoSEQ multiplex PCR; TCRdb lists only in-frame clones, some missing. The sample carries about 78,000 clones, approximately 70% recorded once. CDR1 ENHRY and CDR2 SYGVKD come from the germline V gene. The CDR3 consists of 14 residues. V trimming: 6 bases; J trimming: 10 bases; junction bases outside the gene matches: 12. This clonotype originated in a woman in her thirties or forties in good health and CMV-seropositive. This rearrangement joins TRBV10-3 to TRBJ1-2; 9 nucleotides agree with TRBD1. Sequences were obtained from PBMCs. The CDR3 DNA follows: TGTGCCATCAGCGCCCGGACAGGGGATATGGACTACACCTTC. Amino acids: CAISARTGDMDYTF.